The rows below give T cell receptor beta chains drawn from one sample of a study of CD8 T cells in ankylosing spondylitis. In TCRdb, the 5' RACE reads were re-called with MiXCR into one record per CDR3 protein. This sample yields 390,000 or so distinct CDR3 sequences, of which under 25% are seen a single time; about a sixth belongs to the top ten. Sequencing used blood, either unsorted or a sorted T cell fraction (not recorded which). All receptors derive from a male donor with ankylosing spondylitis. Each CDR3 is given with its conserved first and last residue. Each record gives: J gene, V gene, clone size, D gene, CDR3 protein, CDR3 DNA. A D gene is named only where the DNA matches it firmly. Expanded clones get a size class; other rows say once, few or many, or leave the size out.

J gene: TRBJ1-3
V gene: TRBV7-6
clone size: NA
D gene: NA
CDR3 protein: CASSVQGPLFSGNTIYF
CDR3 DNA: TGTGCCAGCAGCGTACAGGGCCCCCTCTTCTCTGGAAACACCATATATTTT

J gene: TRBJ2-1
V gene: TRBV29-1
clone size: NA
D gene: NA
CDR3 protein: CSVDPRLNEQFF
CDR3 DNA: TGCAGCGTTGACCCCCGGCTCAATGAGCAGTTCTTC

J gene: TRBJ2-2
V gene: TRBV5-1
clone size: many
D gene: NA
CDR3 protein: CASSFPENTGELFF
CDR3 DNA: TGCGCCAGCAGCTTCCCGGAGAACACCGGGGAGCTGTTTTTT

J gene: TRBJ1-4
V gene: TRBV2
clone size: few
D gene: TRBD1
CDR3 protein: CASSAGTGDEKLFF
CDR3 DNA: TGTGCCAGCAGTGCAGGGACAGGGGATGAAAAACTGTTTTTT

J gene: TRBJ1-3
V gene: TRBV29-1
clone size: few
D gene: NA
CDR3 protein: CSAWPSSGNTIYF
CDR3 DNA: TGCAGCGCCTGGCCGAGCTCTGGAAACACCATATATTTT

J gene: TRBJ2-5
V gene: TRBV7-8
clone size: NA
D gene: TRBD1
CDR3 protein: CASSFADRGGETQYF
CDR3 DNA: TGTGCCAGCAGCTTTGCGGACAGGGGTGGAGAGACCCAGTACTTC

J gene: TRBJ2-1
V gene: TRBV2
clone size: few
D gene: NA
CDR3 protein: CASSEEVVIGRSLYEQFF
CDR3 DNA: TGTGCCAGCAGTGAAGAGGTAGTAATCGGGCGTTCTCTCTATGAGCAGTTCTTC

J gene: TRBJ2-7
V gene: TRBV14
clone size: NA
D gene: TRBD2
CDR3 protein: CASSLSSGRLYEQYF
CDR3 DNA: TGTGCCAGCAGCCTTAGTAGCGGGAGACTCTACGAGCAGTACTTC

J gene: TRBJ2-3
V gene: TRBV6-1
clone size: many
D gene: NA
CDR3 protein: CASSDRGRPSTDTQYF
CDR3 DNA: TGTGCCAGCAGTGACCGGGGCAGACCTAGCACAGATACGCAGTATTTT

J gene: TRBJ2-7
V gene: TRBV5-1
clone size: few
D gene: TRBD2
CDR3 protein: CASSRLAGVSYEQYF
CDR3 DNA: TGCGCCAGCAGCCGACTAGCGGGAGTTTCTTACGAGCAGTACTTC

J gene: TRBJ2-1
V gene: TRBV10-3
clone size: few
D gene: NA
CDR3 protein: CAISEPNRRSVEQFF
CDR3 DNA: TGTGCCATCAGTGAACCCAATCGGAGAAGCGTTGAGCAGTTCTTC

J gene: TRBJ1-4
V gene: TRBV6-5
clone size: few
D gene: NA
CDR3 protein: CASSYSRDQTEKLFF
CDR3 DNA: TGTGCCAGCAGTTACTCGAGGGATCAAACTGAAAAACTGTTTTTT

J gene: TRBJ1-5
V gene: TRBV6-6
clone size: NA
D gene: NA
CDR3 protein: CASSYSPGQPQHF
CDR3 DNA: TGTGCCAGCAGTTACTCCCCCGGACAGCCCCAGCATTTT

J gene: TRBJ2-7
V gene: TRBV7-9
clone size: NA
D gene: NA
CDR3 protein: CASSQAPEDYEQYF
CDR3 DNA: TGTGCCAGCAGCCAGGCTCCGGAAGACTACGAGCAGTACTTC

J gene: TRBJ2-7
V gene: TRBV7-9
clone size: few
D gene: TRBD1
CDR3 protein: CASSRVGQGGFEQYF
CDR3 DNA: TGTGCCAGCAGCCGCGTGGGACAGGGCGGGTTCGAGCAGTACTTC

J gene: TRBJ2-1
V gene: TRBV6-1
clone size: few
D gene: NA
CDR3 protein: CASSEAYEQFF
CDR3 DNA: TGTGCCAGCAGTGAAGCTTATGAGCAGTTCTTC

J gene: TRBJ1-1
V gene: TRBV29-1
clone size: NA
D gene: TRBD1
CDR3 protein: CTLWDRAGTEAFF
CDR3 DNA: TGCACCCTCTGGGACAGGGCAGGCACTGAAGCTTTCTTT

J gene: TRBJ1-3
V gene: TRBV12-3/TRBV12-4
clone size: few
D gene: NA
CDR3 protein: CASSPWGATGNTIYF
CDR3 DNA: TGTGCCAGCAGCCCCTGGGGGGCAACTGGAAACACCATATATTTT

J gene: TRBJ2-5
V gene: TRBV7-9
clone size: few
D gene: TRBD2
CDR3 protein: CASSWRLAGVGQETQYF
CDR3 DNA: TGTGCCAGCAGCTGGAGACTAGCGGGAGTAGGACAAGAGACCCAGTACTTC

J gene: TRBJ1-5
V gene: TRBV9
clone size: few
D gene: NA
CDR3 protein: CASSEGDVHNQPQHF
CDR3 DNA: TGTGCCAGCAGCGAGGGGGATGTGCACAATCAGCCCCAGCATTTT

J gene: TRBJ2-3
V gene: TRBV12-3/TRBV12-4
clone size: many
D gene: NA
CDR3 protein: CASSPTHPDTQYF
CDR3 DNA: TGTGCCAGCAGTCCGACCCACCCAGATACGCAGTATTTT

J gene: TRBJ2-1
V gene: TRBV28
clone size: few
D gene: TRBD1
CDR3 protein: CAIRGQPMKNEQFF
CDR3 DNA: TGTGCCATTCGGGGACAGCCCATGAAAAATGAGCAGTTCTTC

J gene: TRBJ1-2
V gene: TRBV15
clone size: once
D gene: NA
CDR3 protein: CATSRDLIGVYGYTF
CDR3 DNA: TGTGCCACCAGCAGAGATCTGATTGGTGTATATGGCTACACCTTC

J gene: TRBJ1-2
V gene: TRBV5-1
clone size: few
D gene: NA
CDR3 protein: CASSLAGSAYGYTF
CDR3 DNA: TGCGCCAGCAGCTTGGCCGGCAGCGCGTATGGCTACACCTTC

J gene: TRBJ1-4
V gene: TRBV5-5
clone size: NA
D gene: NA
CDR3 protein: CASSLGRATSNEKLFF
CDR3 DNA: TGTGCCAGCAGCTTGGGCCGGGCGACCTCGAATGAAAAACTGTTTTTT

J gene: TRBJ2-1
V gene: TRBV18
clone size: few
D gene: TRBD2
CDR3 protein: CASSPTQTSGRREQFF
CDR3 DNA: TGTGCCAGCTCACCAACCCAGACTAGCGGGAGAAGGGAGCAGTTCTTC

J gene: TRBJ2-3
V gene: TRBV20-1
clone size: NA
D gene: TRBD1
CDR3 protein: CSASTRDRVTDTQYF
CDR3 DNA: TGCAGTGCTTCGACCCGGGACAGGGTGACAGATACGCAGTATTTT

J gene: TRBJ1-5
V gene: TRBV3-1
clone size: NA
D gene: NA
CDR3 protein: CASSPTFGNQPQHF
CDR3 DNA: TGTGCCAGCAGCCCTACCTTCGGAAATCAGCCCCAGCATTTT

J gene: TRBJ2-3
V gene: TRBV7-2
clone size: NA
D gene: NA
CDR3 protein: CASSLGGWTDTQYF
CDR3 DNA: TGTGCCAGCAGCTTAGGGGGGTGGACAGATACGCAGTATTTT

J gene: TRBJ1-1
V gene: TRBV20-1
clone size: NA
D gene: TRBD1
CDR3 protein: CSARDGAGGTEAFF
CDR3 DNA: TGCAGTGCTAGAGATGGCGCAGGGGGTACTGAAGCTTTCTTT

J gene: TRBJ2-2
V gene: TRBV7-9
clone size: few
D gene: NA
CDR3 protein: CASTARNTGELFF
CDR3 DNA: TGTGCCAGCACCGCACGGAACACCGGGGAGCTGTTTTTT

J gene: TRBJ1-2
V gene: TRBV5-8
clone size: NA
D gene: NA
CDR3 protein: CASSPGLKLANYGYTF
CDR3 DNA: TGTGCCAGCAGCCCGGGACTGAAGTTAGCTAACTATGGCTACACCTTC

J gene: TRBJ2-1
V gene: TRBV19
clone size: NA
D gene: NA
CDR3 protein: CASSKARPESNEQFF
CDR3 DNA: TGTGCCAGTAGTAAGGCCCGACCCGAATCCAATGAGCAGTTCTTC

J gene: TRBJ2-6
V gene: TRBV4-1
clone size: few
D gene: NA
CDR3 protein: CASSQDSGANVLTF
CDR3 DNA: TGCGCCAGCAGCCAAGACTCTGGGGCCAACGTCCTGACTTTC

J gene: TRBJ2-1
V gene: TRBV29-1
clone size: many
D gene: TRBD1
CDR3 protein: CSVEGFGQGANEQFF
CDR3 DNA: TGCAGCGTTGAAGGTTTCGGACAGGGGGCCAATGAGCAGTTCTTC